This T cell receptor beta chain was profiled in a study of Ad26.COV2.S vaccination and SARS-CoV-2 variants. The repertoire was sequenced with immunoSEQ multiplex PCR; TCRdb's copy has only in-frame clones and lacks some. The sample includes about 350,000 clones, 90% to 95% seen only once; the top ten take 3.9%. V dropped 8 bases and J dropped 5 bases, with 6 bases sitting between them. Germline values: CDR1 SEHNR, CDR2 FQNEAQ (reference sequence). The CDR3 sequence is 10 residues long. The count of this clone is one. The specimen was peripheral blood, collected after recovery from COVID-19. This chain joins TRBV7-9 and TRBJ2-5; no definite D call. The clonotype originates from a human donor who had recovered from COVID-19. The CDR3 nucleotides read TGTGCCAGCGACGGGGAGACCCAGTACTTC. This encodes CASDGETQYF.